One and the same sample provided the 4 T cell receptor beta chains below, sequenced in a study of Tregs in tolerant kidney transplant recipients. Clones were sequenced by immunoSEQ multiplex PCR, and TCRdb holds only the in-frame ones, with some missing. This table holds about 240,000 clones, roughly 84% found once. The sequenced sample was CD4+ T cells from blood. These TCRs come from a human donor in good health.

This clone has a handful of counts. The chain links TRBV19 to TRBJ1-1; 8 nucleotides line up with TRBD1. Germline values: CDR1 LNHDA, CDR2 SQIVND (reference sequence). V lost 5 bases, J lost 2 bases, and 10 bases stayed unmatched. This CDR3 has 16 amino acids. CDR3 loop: CASSPTGGNTNTEAFF. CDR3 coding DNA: TGTGCCAGTAGTCCAACAGGGGGTAATACCAACACTGAAGCTTTCTTT.

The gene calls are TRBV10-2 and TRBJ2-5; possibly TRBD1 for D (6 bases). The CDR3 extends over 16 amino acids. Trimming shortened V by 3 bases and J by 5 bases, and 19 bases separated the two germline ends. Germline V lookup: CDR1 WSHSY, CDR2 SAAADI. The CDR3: CASSDPHGQWGETQYF. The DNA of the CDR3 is TGCGCCAGCAGTGACCCACACGGACAGTGGGGGGAGACCCAGTACTTC.

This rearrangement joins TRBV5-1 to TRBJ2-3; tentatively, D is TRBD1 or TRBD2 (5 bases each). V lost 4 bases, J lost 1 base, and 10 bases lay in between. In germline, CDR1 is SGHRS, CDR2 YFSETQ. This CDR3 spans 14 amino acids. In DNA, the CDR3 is TGCGCCAGCAGCGGCCGGGACGGCACAGATACGCAGTATTTT. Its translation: CASSGRDGTDTQYF.

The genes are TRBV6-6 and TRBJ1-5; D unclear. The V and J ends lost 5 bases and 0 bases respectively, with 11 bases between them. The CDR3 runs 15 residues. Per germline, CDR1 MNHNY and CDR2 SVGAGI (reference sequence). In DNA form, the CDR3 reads TGTGCCAGCAGTCCAGACATCTATAGCAATCAGCCCCAGCATTTT. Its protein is CASSPDIYSNQPQHF.